This passage covers 20 T cell receptor beta chains from one sample sequenced in a study of CD8 T cells in Susac syndrome. The authors reverse transcribed 0.5 to 1 ug RNA with random hexamers. MiXCR, run by TCRdb on the immunoSEQ multiplex PCR reads, gives a single entry per CDR3 protein. The repertoire includes roughly 120,000 distinct CDR3 sequences, roughly 93% of them detected once, and roughly 0.3% sits in the top ten. Sequencing was done on a sample of CD8+ T cells from PBMCs. The receptors come from a human donor with multiple sclerosis.

This chain connects TRBV27 to TRBJ2-7; D is ambiguous. This CDR3 has 12 amino acids. In germline, CDR1 is MNHEY, CDR2 SMNVEV (reference sequence). V was trimmed by 4 bases and J by 7 bases, leaving 11 bases between them. Here the CDR3 DNA reads TGTGCCAGCAGTTCCCCCCTATTGGAGCAGTACTTC. Amino acid sequence: CASSSPLLEQYF.

V usage is TRBV11-2 and J usage is TRBJ1-1, with D possibly matching TRBD1 (5 bases). V was clipped by 5 bases and J by 13 bases, with 17 bases between them. The CDR3 is 12 amino acids. Per the germline V gene, CDR1 is SGHAT and CDR2 is FQNNGV. The DNA for the CDR3 is TGTGCCAGCAGCGTCCTACCGGGGCAGTTTTTCTTT. This translates into CASSVLPGQFFF.

The chain joins TRBV6-2 or TRBV6-3 to TRBJ1-2; D gene uncertain. The CDR3 covers 14 residues. From germline, CDR1 is MNHEY and CDR2 SVGEGT. V lost 7 bases and J 1 base, leaving 13 bases between the germline ends. CDR3 sequence reads: CASTRRFDNYGYTF. CDR3 nucleotides: TGTGCCAGCACCCGACGTTTCGATAACTATGGCTACACCTTC.

The chain has TRBV7-9 and TRBJ2-1; TRBD2 aligns across 10 bases. The CDR3 is 16 residues long. With 5 bases clipped from V and 5 bases from J, the junction kept 9 bases outside the gene matches. Germline loops: CDR1 SEHNR, CDR2 FQNEAQ (reference sequence). The CDR3 region has the DNA TGTGCCAGCAGCCCCGCTGGTAGCGGGGGGCACAATGAGCAGTTCTTC. This sequence encodes CASSPAGSGGHNEQFF. Full variable domain (remainder filled in from reference TRBV7-9 and TRBJ2-1): DTGVSQNPRHKITKRGQNVTFRCDPISEHNRLYWYRQTLGQGPEFLTYFQNEAQLEKSRLLSDRFSAERPKGSFSTLEIQRTEQGDSAMYLCASSPAGSGGHNEQFFGPGTRLTVL.

The chain has TRBV24-1 and TRBJ2-1; 7 bases are shared with TRBD2. This CDR3 is built from 14 residues. V dropped 7 bases and J dropped 9; count of bases not matched to a gene: 11. CDR1 and CDR2 from the germline V gene are KGHDR and SFDVKD. The CDR3 DNA reads TGTGCCACCAGCCACGAAGCGGGACGACTTGAGCAGTTCTTC. Its translation is CATSHEAGRLEQFF.

This rearrangement joins TRBV10-3 to TRBJ2-7; TRBD1 agrees at 10 bases. The germline CDR1 and CDR2 sequences are ENHRY and SYGVKD. The CDR3 sequence is 15 residues long. V gave up 4 bases and J gave up 2 bases; unmatched junction bases: 5. CDR3 DNA: TGTGCCATCAGTGTCGGACAGGGGGTACCCTACGAGCAGTACTTC. It yields the protein CAISVGQGVPYEQYF.

The CDR3 loop is CASSSGLAGDLRETQYF. CDR3 sequence (DNA): TGTGCCAGCAGTTCGGGACTAGCGGGGGACCTACGAGAGACCCAGTACTTC. The chain carries TRBV27 and TRBJ2-5; 14 bases map to TRBD2. The CDR3 is made up of 17 amino acids. J was trimmed by 4 bases and V by 4 bases; bases with no gene match: 8. Germline values: CDR1 MNHEY, CDR2 SMNVEV (reference sequence).

The rearrangement uses TRBV12-3 or TRBV12-4 and TRBJ1-2, with D possibly matching TRBD1 (6 bases). The CDR3 is 12 residues long. Trimming stripped 7 bases from V and 2 bases from J, with 8 bases between. CDR3 DNA: TGTGCCAGCACAGGGGTGAACTATGGCTACACCTTC. Translating it yields CASTGVNYGYTF.

The chain carries TRBV28 and TRBJ2-1; 8 bases are shared with TRBD2. Germline trimming cut 6 bases from V and 12 bases from J; bases unmatched to any gene: 7. CDR1 is MDHEN, CDR2 SYDVKM, per germline. The CDR3 is 12 residues long. The CDR3 nucleotides read TGTGCCAGCAGCTTAACTAGCGGAGGGCAGTTCTTC. Protein: CASSLTSGGQFF. Full variable domain (rest looked up from reference TRBV28 and TRBJ2-1): DVKVTQSSRYLVKRTGEKVFLECVQDMDHENMFWYRQDPGLGLRLIYFSYDVKMKEKGDIPEGYSVSREKKERFSLILESASTNQTSMYLCASSLTSGGQFFGPGTRLTVL.

The table lists this clonotype with a few counts. The V call is TRBV18, the J call TRBJ1-5; weak D call: TRBD1 (5 bases). V was trimmed by 3 bases and J by 2 bases, leaving 8 bases between them. The CDR3 has 14 amino acids. In germline, CDR1 is KGHSH, CDR2 LQKENI. CDR3: CASSPPGGNQPQHF. The CDR3 nucleotides are TGTGCCAGCTCACCCCCGGGGGGCAATCAGCCCCAGCATTTT.

The chain uses TRBV15 and TRBJ1-6; a weak D match, TRBD1 (5 bases). Germline CDR1 is LNHNV and CDR2 is YYDKDF (reference sequence). The V end was cut by 6 bases, the J end by 10 bases, with 19 bases between. The CDR3 totals 15 residues. The CDR3 region is CATSRPQDFGSPLHF. The CDR3 DNA sequence: TGTGCCACCAGTAGGCCACAGGATTTTGGCTCACCCCTCCACTTT.

This chain links TRBV7-9 with TRBJ2-7; possibly TRBD1 for D (5 bases). The CDR3 runs to 14 residues. The V gene lost 1 base and the J gene lost 2 bases, with 9 bases spanning the gap. The V gene's germline CDR1 is SEHNR and CDR2 FQNEAQ (reference sequence). CDR3 in amino acids: CASSLVRVPYEQYF. DNA of the CDR3: TGTGCCAGCAGCTTAGTCAGGGTCCCCTACGAGCAGTACTTC.

This clonotype was recorded once. The chain is built from TRBV5-1 and TRBJ2-7; the match to TRBD2 covers 12 bases. Germline trimming cut 1 base from V and 6 bases from J; bases unmatched to any gene: 5. Germline CDR1 is SGHRS and CDR2 is YFSETQ. The CDR3 loop spans 15 amino acids. In DNA form, the CDR3 reads TGCGCCAGCAGCTTGACTAGCGGGGGGCGTGTCGAGCAGTACTTC. The encoded protein is CASSLTSGGRVEQYF. The complete variable domain, with remaining parts taken from reference TRBV5-1 and TRBJ2-7, reads KAGVTQTPRYLIKTRGQQVTLSCSPISGHRSVSWYQQTPGQGLQFLFEYFSETQRNKGNFPGRFSGRQFSNSRSEMNVSTLELGDSALYLCASSLTSGGRVEQYFGPGTRLTVT.

The gene calls are TRBV2 and TRBJ2-5; 8 bases align to TRBD2. This CDR3 has 15 residues. The V gene's germline CDR1 is SNHLY and CDR2 FYNNEI. V was pared by 5 bases and J by 2 bases, with 7 bases of the junction left unmatched. CDR3 nucleotides: TGTGCCAGCAGTTCTGGGACTAGTGAACAAGAGACCCAGTACTTC. Translated, it gives CASSSGTSEQETQYF.

The chain has TRBV19 and TRBJ2-4, with a possible D match to TRBD1 (7 bases). CDR1 is LNHDA, CDR2 SQIVND, per germline (reference sequence). The V and J ends lost 4 bases and 7 bases respectively, with 17 bases between them. CDR3 length: 15 amino acids. In DNA form, the CDR3 reads TGTGCCAGTAGTAACAGGGGCCGTCGGGGGAACATTCAGTACTTC. Its protein is CASSNRGRRGNIQYF.

The chain combines TRBV3-1 with TRBJ1-4; D is possibly TRBD1 (5 bases). Germline V gives CDR1 LGHDT, CDR2 YNNKEL (reference sequence). Trimming shortened V by 0 bases and J by 7 bases, and 12 bases separated the two germline ends. The CDR3 has 15 residues. DNA of the CDR3: TGTGCCAGCAGCCAAGATCCCCGGGGGGGTGAAAAACTGTTTTTT. This encodes CASSQDPRGGEKLFF.

The chain has TRBV27 and TRBJ1-3; D is unresolved. The germline CDR1 and CDR2 sequences are MNHEY and SMNVEV (reference sequence). There are 16 residues in the CDR3. The V and J ends lost 6 bases and 0 bases respectively, with 15 bases between them. CDR3 in amino acids: CASSPIDGSSGNTIYF. The DNA of the CDR3 is TGTGCCAGCAGCCCGATTGACGGATCCTCTGGAAACACCATATATTTT.

V usage is TRBV16 and J usage is TRBJ1-4; D is unclear. Germline loops: CDR1 KGHSY, CDR2 FQNENV. V was trimmed by 3 bases and J by 7 bases, leaving 12 bases between them. The CDR3 loop spans 14 amino acids. CDR3 region: CASSHGLGGEKLFF. The CDR3 nucleotides are TGTGCCAGCAGCCACGGGCTAGGAGGTGAAAAACTGTTTTTT. Full variable domain (missing parts from reference TRBV16 and TRBJ1-4): GEEVAQTPKHLVRGEGQKAKLYCAPIKGHSYVFWYQQVLKNEFKFLISFQNENVFDETGMPKERFSAKCLPNSPCSLEIQATKLEDSAVYFCASSHGLGGEKLFFGSGTQLSVL.

J is TRBJ1-5 and V is TRBV24-1, with D maybe TRBD1 (6 bases). This CDR3 spans 16 amino acids. The ends were cut back, 3 bases at V and 4 bases at J, with 15 bases in the middle. Germline V gene data show CDR1 as KGHDR and CDR2 as SFDVKD. CDR3 amino acids: CATSDRSETGNQPQHF. The CDR3 nucleotides are TGTGCCACCAGTGATCGGTCCGAGACAGGTAATCAGCCCCAGCATTTT.

CDR3 coding DNA: TGCAGTGCTATCACTCGCGGCTTGGGCAATGAGCAGTTCTTC. It encodes CSAITRGLGNEQFF. This sequence joins TRBV20-1 and TRBJ2-1; D unresolved. The CDR3 extends over 14 amino acids. The germline V gene encodes CDR1 DFQATT and CDR2 SNEGSKA (reference sequence). V was trimmed by 4 bases and J by 6 bases, leaving 16 bases between them.